This T cell receptor (beta chain) is from a study of shared clonotypes between healthy human individuals. Clones were sequenced by immunoSEQ multiplex PCR, and TCRdb holds only the in-frame ones, with some missing. The sample lists about 2 million clones; roughly 94% were seen once. It was CD45RO-negative cells, positively selected for CCR7, that made up naive CD8 cells, with terminally differentiated effector memory CD45RA+ cells excluded. Each donor was a Caucasian adult residing in Nashville, Tennessee. Comments on this clone: Antigen unknown.

General study results and limits: Only blood samples were collected, and tissue repertoires likely differ.

The CDR3 is 12 residues long. Germline V CDR1 and CDR2: SGDLS, YYNGEE. V shed 0 bases and J shed 8 bases, with 8 bases lying between them. The sample comprised naive CD8+ T cells sorted from blood. The TCR comes from a man younger than 35 in good health. The chain uses TRBV9 and TRBJ1-1; D may be TRBD1 (5 bases). Here the CDR3 reads CASSVVPGEAFF. The CDR3 coding sequence is TGTGCCAGCAGCGTAGTCCCAGGGGAAGCTTTCTTT.